These T cell receptor beta chains were read from a single sample in a study of vaccination effects on CD4 cells after COVID-19. Their antigens remain unidentified. TCRdb's table, derived via immunoSEQ multiplex PCR, lists solely in-frame clones and lacks some. The data show about 73,000 clones, around 74% seen once. Sequences were derived from CD4+ T cells from PBMCs cultured with HCoV-NL63 spike peptides, sampled before COVID-19 vaccination. The receptor source for this set is a human donor who received a COVID-19 vaccine. Each CDR3 is given with its conserved first and last residue. A D gene is named only where the DNA matches it firmly. Clone size is not always given. Where it is, it says once, few, many or a class for expanded clones.

d_gene: NA
abundance: NA
v_gene: TRBV6-1
j_gene: TRBJ1-5
CDR3nt: TGTGCCAGCAGTGAATTTCTGCGGGGGGGCCCCAGGGATCAGCCCCAGCATTTT
CDR3aa: CASSEFLRGGPRDQPQHF

d_gene: TRBD1
abundance: NA
v_gene: TRBV5-4
j_gene: TRBJ1-1
CDR3nt: TGTGCCAGCAGCCTCGACAGGGCGACTGAAGCTTTCTTT
CDR3aa: CASSLDRATEAFF

d_gene: NA
abundance: once
v_gene: TRBV5-6
j_gene: TRBJ2-5
CDR3nt: TGTGCCAGCAGCTTGACAGAGACCCAGTACTTC
CDR3aa: CASSLTETQYF

d_gene: NA
abundance: once
v_gene: TRBV28
j_gene: TRBJ1-2
CDR3nt: TGTGCCAGCGAGCGGTTGGCTAACTATGGCTACACCTTC
CDR3aa: CASERLANYGYTF

d_gene: NA
abundance: NA
v_gene: TRBV6-1
j_gene: TRBJ1-2
CDR3nt: TGTGCCAGCAGTGAATTACGACAGAACTATGGCTACACCTTC
CDR3aa: CASSELRQNYGYTF

d_gene: NA
abundance: NA
v_gene: TRBV7-6
j_gene: TRBJ1-4
CDR3nt: TGTGCCAGCAGCTTAGGGGCGGCAACTAATGAAAAACTGTTTTTT
CDR3aa: CASSLGAATNEKLFF

d_gene: NA
abundance: NA
v_gene: TRBV5-1
j_gene: TRBJ1-5
CDR3nt: TGCGCCAGCAGCTACGATAGCAATCAGCCCCAGCATTTT
CDR3aa: CASSYDSNQPQHF

d_gene: NA
abundance: NA
v_gene: TRBV27
j_gene: TRBJ2-3
CDR3nt: TGTGCCAGCAGTTGGCAGGAGAGCACAGATACGCAGTATTTT
CDR3aa: CASSWQESTDTQYF

d_gene: NA
abundance: NA
v_gene: TRBV7-9
j_gene: TRBJ1-1
CDR3nt: TGTGCCAGCAGCTTCGAGGGTACTAAAGCTTTCTTT
CDR3aa: CASSFEGTKAFF

d_gene: TRBD2
abundance: NA
v_gene: TRBV5-1
j_gene: TRBJ2-1
CDR3nt: TGCGCCAGCAGCCGGGGGACTAGCGGGGCGGGTAATGAGCAGTTCTTC
CDR3aa: CASSRGTSGAGNEQFF

d_gene: NA
abundance: NA
v_gene: TRBV2
j_gene: TRBJ2-2
CDR3nt: TGTGCCACCCTTAAAGGGACCGGGGAGCTGTTTTTT
CDR3aa: CATLKGTGELFF

d_gene: NA
abundance: NA
v_gene: TRBV9
j_gene: TRBJ1-5
CDR3nt: TGTGCCAGCAGCCCCGACTTGGGCAATCAGCCCCAGCATTTT
CDR3aa: CASSPDLGNQPQHF

d_gene: NA
abundance: NA
v_gene: TRBV9
j_gene: TRBJ1-4
CDR3nt: TGTGCCAGCAGCTTAGGATCCGATCGTAATGAAAAACTGTTTTTT
CDR3aa: CASSLGSDRNEKLFF

d_gene: NA
abundance: NA
v_gene: TRBV7-8
j_gene: TRBJ1-2
CDR3nt: TGTGCCAGCAGCTTAAGGGGGAACTATGGCTACACCTTC
CDR3aa: CASSLRGNYGYTF

d_gene: NA
abundance: few
v_gene: TRBV7-9
j_gene: TRBJ1-1
CDR3nt: TGTGCCAGCAGCTTAGCTCGAAGCACGGCCCCCACTGAAGCTTTCTTT
CDR3aa: CASSLARSTAPTEAFF

d_gene: NA
abundance: NA
v_gene: TRBV9
j_gene: TRBJ2-6
CDR3nt: TGTGCCAGCAGCGTGGTCCCGGGTGGGGCCAACGTCCTGACTTTC
CDR3aa: CASSVVPGGANVLTF

d_gene: NA
abundance: NA
v_gene: TRBV6-5
j_gene: TRBJ2-3
CDR3nt: TGTGCCAGCAGTTATCGTTTACTAGCTGATGCAGATACGCAGTATTTT
CDR3aa: CASSYRLLADADTQYF

d_gene: TRBD2
abundance: few
v_gene: TRBV7-3
j_gene: TRBJ2-3
CDR3nt: TGTGCCAGCAGCTCGGGACTAGCGCTACCGGGTAGAGATACGCAGTATTTT
CDR3aa: CASSSGLALPGRDTQYF